The 21 T cell receptor beta chains reported below all come from one sample, sequenced in a study of T cells after posttransplantation cyclophosphamide. Libraries were prepared by immunoSEQ multiplex PCR; TCRdb keeps only in-frame clonotypes and omits some of them. The data contain tens of thousands of clones, almost 75% of them singletons. The sample taken for sequencing was memory CD4+ T cells sorted from PBMCs. These receptors originate from a woman aged 55-70 years in good health, CMV-negative, and a related stem cell transplant donor.

The V call is TRBV28, the J call TRBJ2-5; TRBD2 might be the D (6 bases). The CDR3 length is 13 residues. From germline, CDR1 is MDHEN and CDR2 SYDVKM. The V and J ends lost 8 bases and 5 bases respectively, with 15 bases between them. The CDR3 DNA reads TGTGCCAGCCGGAGGGACGGCCTCGAGACCCAGTACTTC. Translated, it gives CASRRDGLETQYF.

This clone has just one count. The V gene is TRBV7-8, the J gene TRBJ2-5, with D possibly being TRBD2 (5 bases). The J call may be mistaken, given a closer DNA end match to TRBJ2-7. The CDR3 runs to 14 residues. Germline V gene data show CDR1 as SGHVS and CDR2 as FQNEAQ. The CDR3 loop is CASSSRGASYEQYF. The CDR3 nucleotides read TGTGCCAGCAGCTCCCGGGGAGCCTCCTACGAGCAGTACTTC.

A few counts support this clone. The V gene is TRBV7-9, the J gene TRBJ2-7, with 10 nucleotides matching TRBD1. The CDR3 is made up of 12 amino acids. J lost 11 bases, V lost 5 bases, and 6 bases had no gene match. CDR1 and CDR2 from the germline V gene are SEHNR and FQNEAQ (reference sequence). The CDR3 DNA reads TGTGCCAGCAGCCAAGGGACAGGGGATGAGTACTTC. This encodes CASSQGTGDEYF.

The DNA of the CDR3 is TGTGCCAGCAGTAGCGACAGAATGCATGGCTACACCTTC. It is translated as CASSSDRMHGYTF. This rearrangement joins TRBV27 to TRBJ1-2, with a weak D call TRBD1 (5 bases). CDR1 is MNHEY and CDR2 is SMNVEV in the germline V gene (reference sequence). The V end was cut by 5 bases, the J end by 6 bases, with 13 bases between. CDR3 length: 13 amino acids.

The chain carries TRBV7-9 and TRBJ1-5; D is unresolved. V lost 6 bases and J lost 5, with 11 bases in between. This CDR3 spans 13 amino acids. Germline V gives CDR1 SEHNR, CDR2 FQNEAQ (reference sequence). Here the CDR3 reads CASSLHTDQPQHF. DNA of the CDR3: TGTGCCAGCAGTTTACATACAGATCAGCCCCAGCATTTT.

This chain connects TRBV29-1 to TRBJ2-7; the match to TRBD1 covers 7 bases. Trimming cost V 5 bases and J 5 bases; bases outside gene matches: 3. Per the germline V gene, CDR1 is SQVTM and CDR2 is ANQGSEA. CDR3 length: 11 residues. The CDR3 sequence is CSVTGVHEQYF. CDR3 sequence (DNA): TGCAGCGTTACAGGGGTCCACGAGCAGTACTTC.

This clone occurred a few times. The chain is built from TRBV10-3 and TRBJ1-4, with 9 nucleotides matching TRBD1. V lost 6 bases, J lost 7 bases, and 0 bases stayed unmatched. CDR1 and CDR2 from the germline V gene are ENHRY and SYGVKD. The CDR3 runs 12 residues. The CDR3 loop reads CAIRDRGEKLFF. DNA for the CDR3: TGTGCCATCAGGGACAGGGGTGAAAAACTGTTTTTT.

The chain employs TRBV7-2 and TRBJ2-2; no clear D gene. V was cut by 7 bases and J by 3 bases, with 9 bases left in between. Germline-derived CDR1 and CDR2 are SGHTA and FQGNSA. This CDR3 has 13 amino acids. The CDR3 loop reads CASTSSYTGELFF. DNA for the CDR3: TGTGCCAGCACCTCCTCGTACACCGGGGAGCTGTTTTTT.

The genes are TRBV20-1 and TRBJ1-2; a weak D match, TRBD1 (5 bases). Per the germline V gene, CDR1 is DFQATT and CDR2 is SNEGSKA (reference sequence). V lost 6 bases, J lost 4 bases, and 9 bases lay in between. The CDR3 totals 11 residues. The CDR3 reads CSANQGYGYTF. The CDR3 nucleotides read TGCAGTGCAAACCAGGGCTATGGCTACACCTTC.

This chain links TRBV2 with TRBJ2-5, with D unclear. The DNA end is a closer match to TRBJ2-7, so the J assignment may be wrong. The CDR3 is 11 amino acids. Per the germline V gene, CDR1 is SNHLY and CDR2 is FYNNEI. CDR3 amino acids: CASSYDYEQYF. CDR3 sequence (DNA): TGTGCCAGCAGTTACGACTACGAGCAGTACTTC.

The CDR3 spells CASSQTGADTEAFF. The CDR3 DNA is TGTGCCAGCAGCCAAACTGGGGCAGACACTGAAGCTTTCTTT. The genes are TRBV7-3 and TRBJ1-1; D might be TRBD1 (5 bases). CDR3 length: 14 amino acids. The germline V gene has CDR1 SGHTA and CDR2 FQGTGA. The V gene lost 5 bases and the J gene lost 3 bases, with 13 bases spanning the gap.

V and J are TRBV29-1 and TRBJ1-1; possibly TRBD1 for D (5 bases). Trimming shortened V by 7 bases and J by 1 base, and 13 bases separated the two germline ends. This CDR3 is 13 amino acids long. Germline lookup yields CDR1 SQVTM and CDR2 ANQGSEA. CDR3 sequence (DNA): TGCAGCGCCAGACAGACTGGGAACACTGAAGCTTTCTTT. The encoded protein is CSARQTGNTEAFF.

The chain combines TRBV28 with TRBJ1-6; no reliable D call. Germline assignment: CDR1 MDHEN and CDR2 SYDVKM. CDR3 size: 12 residues. The V end lost 2 bases, the J end lost 8 bases, and 4 bases lay between the germline ends. The CDR3 DNA follows: TGTGCCAGCAGTTTAGAGGATTCACCCCTCCACTTT. It encodes CASSLEDSPLHF.

The rearrangement links TRBV6-1 to TRBJ1-2; D is perhaps TRBD1 (6 bases). The V gene's germline CDR1 is MNHNS and CDR2 SASEGT. CDR3 length equals 15 residues. V shed 6 bases and J shed 8 bases, with 22 bases lying between them. DNA of the CDR3: TGTGCCAGCAGGAAGGGGGAGGGCGGCCTCTGGGGCTACACCTTC. Translated: CASRKGEGGLWGYTF.

The chain has TRBV7-2 and TRBJ1-3; TRBD1 matches at 8 bases. The V and J ends lost 5 bases and 4 bases, in that order; junction bases with no gene match: 1. This CDR3 spans 13 amino acids. The germline V gene encodes CDR1 SGHTA and CDR2 FQGNSA. The chain's CDR3 is CASSPGGGNTIYF. The CDR3 nucleotides read TGTGCCAGCAGCCCAGGGGGCGGAAACACCATATATTTT.

There are a few counts of this clone. V and J are TRBV7-2 and TRBJ1-4; no definite D call. CDR3 length: 15 amino acids. V was clipped by 3 bases and J by 3 bases, with 11 bases between them. From germline, CDR1 is SGHTA and CDR2 FQGNSA. The CDR3 region is CASSFDGRANEKLFF. CDR3 DNA: TGTGCCAGCAGCTTTGACGGGCGGGCTAATGAAAAACTGTTTTTT.

This clone was seen only a few times. The rearrangement uses TRBV4-3 and TRBJ1-3, with TRBD1 as a possible D gene (6 bases). Trimming cost V 1 base and J 0 bases, with 13 bases left between them. The CDR3 is made up of 17 amino acids. Germline V gene lookup returns CDR1 LGHNA and CDR2 YSLEER. Here the CDR3 reads CASSQVDRTYSGNTIYF. The CDR3 DNA follows: TGCGCCAGCAGCCAAGTTGACAGGACCTACTCTGGAAACACCATATATTTT.

The V and J genes are TRBV19 and TRBJ2-4; D call uncertain. CDR3 length equals 15 residues. CDR1 is LNHDA and CDR2 is SQIVND in the germline V gene (reference sequence). V dropped 1 base and J dropped 9 bases, with 16 bases sitting between them. CDR3 bases: TGTGCCAGTAGTATAGCGAGGTTGGCGAGGATCATTCAGTACTTC. Protein product: CASSIARLARIIQYF.

This chain connects TRBV11-2 to TRBJ2-5; a weak D match, TRBD2 (5 bases). Judging by the DNA end, TRBJ2-7 fits better; the J call may be wrong. The CDR3 is 18 residues long. Germline CDR1 SGHAT, CDR2 FQNNGV. The CDR3 coding sequence is TGTGCCAGCAGCTTAGTGGGGTCAAGGCCTAGCATTTCCTACGAGCAGTACTTC. Its protein is CASSLVGSRPSISYEQYF.

This chain connects TRBV7-9 to TRBJ2-1, with D possibly TRBD2 on 5 matching bases. Germline V gives CDR1 SEHNR, CDR2 FQNEAQ (reference sequence). Between the trimmed V and J ends, which lost 1 base and 6 bases, there was a span of 10 bases. CDR3 size: 14 residues. This CDR3 reads CASSLVAGPNEQFF. CDR3 nucleotide sequence: TGTGCCAGCAGCTTAGTGGCGGGCCCCAATGAGCAGTTCTTC.

The rearrangement links TRBV29-1 to TRBJ1-1; D is possibly TRBD1 (5 bases). Trimming shortened V by 6 bases and J by 2 bases, and 13 bases separated the two germline ends. CDR1 is SQVTM and CDR2 is ANQGSEA in the germline V gene. The CDR3 has 13 residues. The CDR3 reads CSVASRVNTEAFF. The CDR3 nucleotides read TGCAGCGTGGCGTCCAGGGTTAACACTGAAGCTTTCTTT.